The rows below give T cell receptor beta chains drawn from one sample of a study of shared clonotypes between healthy human individuals. Using immunoSEQ multiplex PCR, the repertoire was profiled, and TCRdb retains in-frame clones only, with some absent. The sample has about 2 million clones; about 95% are singletons. Source material: naive CD8+ T cells sorted from blood. These receptor sequences come from a man aged 18-30 years in good health. Both conserved end residues are part of each CDR3. Fields, in order: J gene, D gene, clone size, V gene, CDR3 DNA, CDR3 protein. D genes are given only for firm matches. The size of a clone is reported for some rows only, either as once, few or many, or as a class for expanded clones.

J: TRBJ2-7; D: -; size: -; V: TRBV27; DNA: TGTGCCAGCAGTTTGGTTGGACGGATATACGAGCAGTACTTC; CDR3: CASSLVGRIYEQYF
J: TRBJ2-1; D: -; size: -; V: TRBV29-1; DNA: TGCAGCGTCACGTACAATGAGCAGTTCTTC; CDR3: CSVTYNEQFF
J: TRBJ1-5; D: TRBD1; size: -; V: TRBV27; DNA: TGTGCCAGCAGTCCAGGACAGGGGGAGTGGGATCAGCCCCAGCATTTT; CDR3: CASSPGQGEWDQPQHF
J: TRBJ1-3; D: -; size: -; V: TRBV4-3; DNA: TGCGCCAGCAGCCAGAGCTCTGGAAACACCATATATTTT; CDR3: CASSQSSGNTIYF
J: TRBJ2-5; D: -; size: -; V: TRBV28; DNA: TGTGCCAGCAGGGGACGGCAGGGTCCTTTAGGGGAAGAGACCCAGTACTTC; CDR3: CASRGRQGPLGEETQYF
J: TRBJ1-1; D: -; size: once; V: TRBV21-1; DNA: TGTGCCAGCAGCAAAGAGGGGACTCTCTTT; CDR3: CASSKEGTLF
J: TRBJ2-7; D: TRBD2; size: -; V: TRBV9; DNA: TGTGCCAGCAGCGTAGGGGGGGGTGACCCCTACGAGCAGTACTTC; CDR3: CASSVGGGDPYEQYF
J: TRBJ2-3; D: -; size: -; V: TRBV30; DNA: TGTGCCTGGAGTGTACGGGCAGATAGCACAGATACGCAGTATTTT; CDR3: CAWSVRADSTDTQYF
J: TRBJ2-2; D: TRBD1; size: -; V: TRBV7-7; DNA: TGTGCTAGCAGCTCGGGACAGCACACCGGGGAGCTGTTTTTT; CDR3: CASSSGQHTGELFF
J: TRBJ1-5; D: -; size: -; V: TRBV7-8; DNA: TGTGCCAGCAGCTTAATGTCCGGGGGATACAATCAGCCCCAGCATTTT; CDR3: CASSLMSGGYNQPQHF
J: TRBJ1-6; D: -; size: -; V: TRBV7-9; DNA: TGTGCCAGCAGCCTCTTTAGCCCGGACGACTATAATTCACCCCTCCACTTT; CDR3: CASSLFSPDDYNSPLHF
J: TRBJ2-7; D: TRBD1; size: once; V: TRBV7-8; DNA: TGTGCCAGCAGTCAAGGGGGACAGGGGGCTTACGAGCAGTACTTC; CDR3: CASSQGGQGAYEQYF
J: TRBJ2-1; D: -; size: -; V: TRBV9; DNA: TGTGCCAGCAGCCAACACGCCATCTCAGCAGGGACAACAGGCGAGCAGTTCTTC; CDR3: CASSQHAISAGTTGEQFF
J: TRBJ1-2; D: -; size: -; V: TRBV5-6; DNA: TGTGCCAGCAGGTACCAGGGTTCCAACTATGGCTACACCTTC; CDR3: CASRYQGSNYGYTF
J: TRBJ1-1; D: -; size: -; V: TRBV10-1; DNA: TGCGCCAGCAGTGAGTCGTTAGGGACACCTGAAGCTTTCTTT; CDR3: CASSESLGTPEAFF
J: TRBJ1-2; D: TRBD1; size: -; V: TRBV9; DNA: TGTGCCAGCAGCGAGGGACAGGGGTATCTAAGCTACACCTTC; CDR3: CASSEGQGYLSYTF
J: TRBJ1-6; D: -; size: once; V: TRBV28; DNA: TGTGCCAGCAGTTCGACCAGCCTATATAATTCACCCCTCCACTTT; CDR3: CASSSTSLYNSPLHF
J: TRBJ2-7; D: -; size: once; V: TRBV30; DNA: TGTGCCTGCCGCCTCCGGCCGGTTACAGGCTCCTACGAGCAGTACTTC; CDR3: CACRLRPVTGSYEQYF
J: TRBJ2-1; D: -; size: once; V: TRBV27; DNA: TGTGCCAGCAGTTCGGACGGGAGCTCCTACAATGAGCAGTTCTTC; CDR3: CASSSDGSSYNEQFF
J: TRBJ2-7; D: -; size: -; V: TRBV27; DNA: TGTGCCAGCAGTTTGATAGGGGGCTACGAGCAGTACTTC; CDR3: CASSLIGGYEQYF
J: TRBJ1-4; D: -; size: -; V: TRBV7-9; DNA: TGTGCCAGCAGCTCGACGGACGATGCTAATGAAAAACTGTTTTTT; CDR3: CASSSTDDANEKLFF
J: TRBJ2-3; D: -; size: -; V: TRBV4-1; DNA: TGCGCCAGCAGGGAGGCAAGCACTAGCACAGATACGCAGTATTTT; CDR3: CASREASTSTDTQYF
J: TRBJ1-1; D: -; size: -; V: TRBV9; DNA: TGTGCCAGCAGCGTAGCGGAGGCCCAGGGGACTGAAGCTTTCTTT; CDR3: CASSVAEAQGTEAFF
J: TRBJ1-5; D: -; size: -; V: TRBV10-3; DNA: TGTGCCATCAGTGAGTACAATAGACGGGACCCCGATCGAACCTTGATTCAGCCCCAGCATTTT; CDR3: CAISEYNRRDPDRTLIQPQHF
J: TRBJ1-2; D: -; size: -; V: TRBV5-1; DNA: TGCGCCAGCAGCTGGACCTCCGGCGGAGGGGGCTACACCTTC; CDR3: CASSWTSGGGGYTF
J: TRBJ2-3; D: -; size: -; V: TRBV27; DNA: TGTGCCAGCACCTCAACGGCTAATGGCTTCACAGATACGCAGTATTTT; CDR3: CASTSTANGFTDTQYF
J: TRBJ2-6; D: -; size: -; V: TRBV2; DNA: TGTGCCAGCAGCCTACCACGGGACCCTGGGGCCAACGTCCTGACTTTC; CDR3: CASSLPRDPGANVLTF
J: TRBJ2-7; D: -; size: -; V: TRBV7-9; DNA: TGTGCCAGCAGCCCAAAAGACAGGCTCTCCTACGAGCAGTACTTC; CDR3: CASSPKDRLSYEQYF